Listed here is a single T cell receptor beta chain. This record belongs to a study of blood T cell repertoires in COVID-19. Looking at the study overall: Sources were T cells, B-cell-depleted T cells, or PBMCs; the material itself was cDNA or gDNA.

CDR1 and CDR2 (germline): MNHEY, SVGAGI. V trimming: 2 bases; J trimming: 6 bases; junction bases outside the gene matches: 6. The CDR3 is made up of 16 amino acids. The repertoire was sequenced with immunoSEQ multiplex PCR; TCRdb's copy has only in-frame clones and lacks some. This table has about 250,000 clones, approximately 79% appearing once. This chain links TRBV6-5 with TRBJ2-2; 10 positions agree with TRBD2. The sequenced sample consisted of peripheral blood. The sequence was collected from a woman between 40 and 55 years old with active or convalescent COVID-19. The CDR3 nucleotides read TGTGCCAGCAGTTACCAACCCACTAGCGGGGCCGGGGAGCTGTTTTTT. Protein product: CASSYQPTSGAGELFF.